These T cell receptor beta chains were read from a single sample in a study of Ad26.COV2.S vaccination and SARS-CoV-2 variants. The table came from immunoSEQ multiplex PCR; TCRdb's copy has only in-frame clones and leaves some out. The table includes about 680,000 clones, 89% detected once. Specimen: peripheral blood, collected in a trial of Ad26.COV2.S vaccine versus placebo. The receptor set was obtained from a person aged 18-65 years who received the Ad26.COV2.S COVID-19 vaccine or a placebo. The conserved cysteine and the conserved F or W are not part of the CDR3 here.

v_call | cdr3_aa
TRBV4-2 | ASSQELAGYSNTGELF
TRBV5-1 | ASSGPGSIIDTQY
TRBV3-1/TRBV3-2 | ASSHYIGQFQETQY
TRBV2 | ASSERGGGRIGEKLF
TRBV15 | ATSRAGAFNEQF
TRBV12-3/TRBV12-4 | ASSFKGTYGYT
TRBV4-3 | ASSQDLGANNEQY
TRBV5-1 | ASSLVWGTGNEKLF
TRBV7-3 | ASSLVSTGELF
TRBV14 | ASSPTEGAMNTEAF
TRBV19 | ASSISQGIYTEAF